This T cell receptor (beta chain) is drawn from a study of blood T cell repertoires in COVID-19. This CDR3 spans 18 amino acids. Per germline, CDR1 MNHNY and CDR2 SVGAGI (reference sequence). The trim removed 6 bases at V and 1 base at J, leaving 17 bases unmatched. This table comes from immunoSEQ multiplex PCR, and its TCRdb copy is limited to in-frame clones, with some not included. Of 35,000 to 50,000 clones detected, roughly 80% appear once; the ten largest clones hold roughly 14%. This receptor was identified in a man aged 45 to 65 with active or convalescent COVID-19. This sequence joins TRBV6-6 and TRBJ1-2; TRBD1 matches at 7 bases. The sample comprised peripheral blood. The CDR3: CASRRKSGLGTDNYGYTF. CDR3 in DNA: TGTGCCAGCAGACGAAAAAGCGGGTTAGGGACAGATAACTATGGCTACACCTTC.